This entry features one TCR beta chain sequence. Its antigen is unidentified. The length of the CDR3 is 14 residues. V dropped 0 bases and J dropped 9 bases, with 12 bases sitting between them. CDR1 LNHNV and CDR2 YYDKDF come from the germline V gene (reference sequence). These data come from a study of T cell clones after liver transplantation. Study-wide context: TCRbeta sequencing after a pre-transplant mixed lymphocyte reaction identified graft-donor-reactive clones, later tracked in post-transplant blood.

Assay: immunoSEQ multiplex PCR; the TCRdb copy retains only in-frame clones and omits some. The table records some 45,000 clones, 70% to 90% of them present only once. General study results and limits: Graft donor-reactive T cells possibly entered the graft instead of undergoing deletion. Circulating graft-donor-reactive CD4 TCRbeta sequences fell significantly post-transplant in 5 of 8 subjects.

The sample was CD4+ T cells from blood, taken 24 months after liver transplant. J is TRBJ2-1 and V is TRBV15; D is ambiguous. This sequence originates from a human patient who received a liver transplant. Part of the T cell pool may stem from the graft donor. The CDR3 region has the DNA TGTGCCACCAGCAGAGATAACGGCCCCGGTGAGCAGTTCTTC. Translation gives CATSRDNGPGEQFF.